This T cell receptor (beta chain) was retrieved from a study of T cell responses to AZD1222 COVID-19 vaccine. Study context: Both about-4-week and about-12-week second-dose recipients were combined.

The CDR3 has 14 residues. J gave up 5 bases and V 6 bases, and 9 bases lay outside the gene matches. The germline V gene encodes CDR1 MNHEY and CDR2 SVGEGT. This clone was picked up one time. Sequencing was performed with immunoSEQ multiplex PCR; in TCRdb, only in-frame clones are kept and a portion is missing. The data show tens of thousands of clones, more than 80% seen once. The specimen comprised peripheral blood, sampled on day 0 of AZD1222 vaccination. The V gene is TRBV6-2 or TRBV6-3, the J gene TRBJ2-7, with 8 bases matching TRBD1. The sequence was obtained from an adult in good health. This chain's CDR3 is CASSQRTGRHEQYF. The CDR3 DNA follows: TGTGCCAGCAGCCAACGGACAGGGAGGCACGAGCAGTACTTC.